Listed below are T cell receptor beta chains from one sample, sequenced in a study of blood T cell repertoires in COVID-19. TCRdb keeps only in-frame clones here, not all; method: immunoSEQ multiplex PCR. The data contain more than 95,000 clones, about 90% of them singletons. Specimen: peripheral blood. The source is a man aged 50 to 60 with acute or convalescent COVID-19. The CDR3 runs from the conserved cysteine through the conserved F or W. The D gene is left open where the match is weak. Clone size, where shown, is once, few, many, or a class for clones that have expanded.

v_gene,abundance,d_gene,j_gene,CDR3nt,CDR3aa
TRBV28,.,TRBD2,TRBJ2-1,TGTGCCAGCAGGCTATATGTGGCGGGAGGTAGGGGTGAGCAGTTCTTC,CASRLYVAGGRGEQFF
TRBV2,.,.,TRBJ2-7,TGTGCCAGCAGTGGGGCAGGGTACGAGCAGTACTTC,CASSGAGYEQYF
TRBV6-6,.,TRBD2,TRBJ2-2,TGTGCCACCCGGGGACTAGCGGGAGGAACCGGGGAGCTGTTTTTT,CATRGLAGGTGELFF
TRBV2,.,TRBD2,TRBJ2-2,TGTGCCAGCATGTTACTAGCGGGACCCGGGGAGCTGTTTTTT,CASMLLAGPGELFF
TRBV5-1,.,TRBD2,TRBJ2-3,TGCGCCAGCAAAACTAGCGACGGCACAGATACGCAGTATTTT,CASKTSDGTDTQYF
TRBV2,.,.,TRBJ2-3,TGTGCCAGCACAACGAGATACACAGATACGCAGTATTTT,CASTTRYTDTQYF
TRBV19,.,.,TRBJ2-1,TGTGCCAGTAGTAGGGCAGGGGACAATGAGCAGTTCTTC,CASSRAGDNEQFF
TRBV5-5,.,.,TRBJ1-6,TGTGCCAGCAGCGGATCCGGGATTCATAATTCACCCCTCCACTTT,CASSGSGIHNSPLHF
TRBV30,.,.,TRBJ2-3,TGTGCCTGGAGTGTAACGGCAGATACGCAGTATTTT,CAWSVTADTQYF
TRBV6-1,once,.,TRBJ2-7,TGTGCCAGCAGTGACCCCTACAGTTCCTACGAGCAGTACTTC,CASSDPYSSYEQYF
TRBV6-4,.,.,TRBJ2-1,TGTGCCAGCAGTGAAGGTTCCAGGCAATCGGATGAGCAGTTCTTC,CASSEGSRQSDEQFF
TRBV18,.,TRBD1,TRBJ2-2,TGTGCCAGCTCACGAGTACCGGGACAGGGGGCGAACACCGGGGAGCTGTTTTTT,CASSRVPGQGANTGELFF
TRBV10-3,.,TRBD2,TRBJ2-7,TGTGCCATCAGTAGTGGACTAGCGGGAGTGGGGGAGCAGTACTTC,CAISSGLAGVGEQYF
TRBV3-1/TRBV3-2,.,.,TRBJ1-6,TGTGCCAGCAGCCCACGGACCCTAGGGGATTCACCCCTCCACTTT,CASSPRTLGDSPLHF
TRBV27,.,.,TRBJ2-1,TGTGCCAGCAGTGGAGGGACGTTCTTAACCTCCTACAATGAGCAGTTCTTC,CASSGGTFLTSYNEQFF
TRBV7-9,.,TRBD1,TRBJ1-1,TGTGCCAGCAGGCATAGTGGGGGACAGACTACAGTCGGAGCTTTCTTT,CASRHSGGQTTVGAFF
TRBV4-1,.,.,TRBJ2-4,TGCGCCAGCAGCCGGGCCGGGGTTAAAAACATTCAGTACTTC,CASSRAGVKNIQYF
TRBV6-5,.,.,TRBJ1-1,TGTGCCAGCAGTTACTCAGGGGAGAACACTGAAGCTTTCTTT,CASSYSGENTEAFF
TRBV27,.,.,TRBJ1-5,TGTGCCAGCGCCACTACGAGGGTGTGGCAGCCCCAGCATTTT,CASATTRVWQPQHF
TRBV30,.,.,TRBJ1-5,TGTGCCTGGAGTGTTTTGGGAGATCAGCCCCAGCATTTT,CAWSVLGDQPQHF
TRBV19,.,.,TRBJ1-5,TGTGCCAGTAGTTCCTCGGGATTCGGGGAGGGTCAGCCCCAGCATTTT,CASSSSGFGEGQPQHF
TRBV15,.,.,TRBJ1-5,TGTGCCACCAGCAGAGATAGTAAACAGCCCCAGCATTTT,CATSRDSKQPQHF
TRBV29-1,.,.,TRBJ1-4,TGCAGCGTTGGGGAGGTGGAAAAACTGTTTTTT,CSVGEVEKLFF
TRBV24-1,.,.,TRBJ1-3,TGTGCCACCAGTGATACTACTCCGGGGAGCTCTGGAAACACCATATATTTT,CATSDTTPGSSGNTIYF
TRBV5-1,.,TRBD2,TRBJ2-7,TGCGCCAGCAGCTCAGGGAGGGATGCCGAGCAGTACTTC,CASSSGRDAEQYF
TRBV18,.,.,TRBJ2-1,TGTGCCAGCTCACCCTCCGGGACTGCCAATGAGCAGTTCTTC,CASSPSGTANEQFF
TRBV5-1,once,TRBD1,TRBJ2-2,TGCGCCAGCAGCCTACAGGGGCGGGACACCGGGGAGCTGTTTTTT,CASSLQGRDTGELFF
TRBV29-1,.,TRBD1,TRBJ1-5,TGCAGCGCCACGACAGGGGGCGCGGAGCAGCCCCAGCATTTT,CSATTGGAEQPQHF
TRBV9,.,.,TRBJ2-2,TGTGCCAGCAGACCCGACAGACACACCGGGGAGCTGTTTTTT,CASRPDRHTGELFF